This T cell receptor (beta chain) was retrieved from a study of monozygotic twins with inflammatory bowel disease. Per the germline V gene, CDR1 is SGHRS and CDR2 is YFSETQ. The CDR3 extends over 16 amino acids. A total RNA quantity of around 3.5 ug went into each TCR library. TCRdb reworked the 5' RACE reads into one entry per CDR3 protein, no DNA. The listing records 200,000 to 250,000 distinct CDR3 sequences. The specimen was blood. The receptor was derived from a human donor with ulcerative colitis or Crohn's disease, or a healthy co-twin of an affected twin (not recorded which). The genes are TRBV5-1 and TRBJ2-1; TCRdb's D call of TRBD1 is untestable without DNA. The chain's CDR3 is CASSLPPPDSYNEQFF. The whole variable domain, filled in from reference TRBV5-1 and TRBJ2-1, reads KAGVTQTPRYLIKTRGQQVTLSCSPISGHRSVSWYQQTPGQGLQFLFEYFSETQRNKGNFPGRFSGRQFSNSRSEMNVSTLELGDSALYLCASSLPPPDSYNEQFFGPGTRLTVL.